This is a list of T cell receptor beta chains from one sample in a study of human T cells and chemical hapten exposure. TCRdb reprocessed the 5' RACE reads via MiXCR and lists one record per CDR3 protein. Of about 110,000 distinct CDR3 sequences in the sample, roughly 19% were seen once. These receptors originate from a human donor in good health. CDR3s include the opening cysteine and the closing phenylalanine or tryptophan. The order of the fields is clone size, V gene, J gene, D gene, CDR3 protein, CDR3 DNA. The D gene is left open where the match is weak. Where a row states a size, it is once, few, many or the class of an expanded clone; other rows omit it.

>.|TRBV6-5|TRBJ1-6|.
CASSYSRATLNTGSPLHF
TGTGCCAGCAGTTACTCGAGGGCCACTTTGAACACGGGCTCACCCCTCCACTTT
>few|TRBV5-1|TRBJ2-2|.
CASSLSGTNTGELFF
TGCGCCAGCAGCTTGTCCGGTACGAACACCGGGGAGCTGTTTTTT
>.|TRBV7-9|TRBJ2-2|TRBD2
CASSLRREVDTGELFF
TGTGCCAGCAGCTTGAGACGGGAGGTGGACACCGGGGAGCTGTTTTTT
>many|TRBV5-1|TRBJ2-4|.
CASSLGQPGDIQYF
TGCGCCAGCAGCTTGGGACAGCCGGGGGACATTCAGTACTTC
>.|TRBV3-1|TRBJ1-5|.
CASSQDPNQPQHF
TGTGCCAGCAGCCAAGATCCGAATCAGCCCCAGCATTTT
>.|TRBV29-1|TRBJ2-7|TRBD2
CSAAGGAKVYEQYF
TGCAGCGCAGCCGGGGGGGCGAAAGTCTACGAGCAGTACTTC
>few|TRBV6-5|TRBJ2-6|.
CASISGANVLTF
TGTGCCAGCATTTCTGGGGCCAACGTCCTGACTTTC
>few|TRBV28|TRBJ2-1|.
CASSPHNEQFF
TGTGCCAGCTCCCCTCACAATGAGCAGTTCTTC
>few|TRBV6-2/TRBV6-3|TRBJ1-4|.
CASSSGPPSGATNEKLFF
TGTGCCAGCAGTTCCGGACCCCCATCGGGAGCAACTAATGAAAAACTGTTTTTT
>few|TRBV29-1|TRBJ1-1|TRBD1
CSVDPGGGTEAFF
TGCAGCGTTGACCCAGGGGGAGGCACTGAAGCTTTCTTT
>many|TRBV7-2|TRBJ1-4|.
CASSRGTPDEKLFF
TGTGCCAGCAGCCGGGGGACGCCGGATGAAAAACTGTTTTTT
>.|TRBV5-1|TRBJ2-3|TRBD1
CASSLTGGAGDTQYF
TGCGCCAGCAGCTTGACAGGGGGCGCCGGAGATACGCAGTATTTT
>.|TRBV29-1|TRBJ2-7|.
CSGQLDSEGEQYF
TGCAGCGGGCAACTGGATTCAGAGGGTGAGCAGTACTTC
>.|TRBV10-1|TRBJ2-5|.
CASSESDRQAQETQYF
TGCGCCAGCAGTGAGTCCGATCGGCAGGCCCAAGAGACCCAGTACTTC
>many|TRBV6-5|TRBJ1-1|TRBD1
CASTFDRGLNTEAFF
TGTGCCAGCACCTTCGACAGGGGCCTGAACACTGAAGCTTTCTTT
>few|TRBV5-1|TRBJ2-5|.
CASSFGLEETQYF
TGCGCCAGCAGCTTCGGGCTGGAGGAGACCCAGTACTTC
>few|TRBV28|TRBJ2-4|.
CASRSEGGPQNIQYF
TGTGCCAGCAGATCGGAGGGGGGGCCCCAGAACATTCAGTACTTC
>.|TRBV21-1|TRBJ2-7|.
CASSKEQDENHEQYF
TGTGCCAGCAGCAAAGAGCAGGACGAGAACCACGAGCAGTACTTC
>few|TRBV5-1|TRBJ2-3|.
CASSLGSRSTDTQYF
TGCGCCAGCAGCTTGGGGTCTAGAAGCACAGATACGCAGTATTTT
>.|TRBV13|TRBJ2-1|.
CASSSPWAYNEQFF
TGTGCCAGCAGCTCCCCCTGGGCGTACAATGAGCAGTTCTTC
>few|TRBV5-6|TRBJ2-5|TRBD1
CASSWDRGQETQYF
TGTGCCAGCAGCTGGGACAGGGGGCAAGAGACCCAGTACTTC
>.|TRBV6-2/TRBV6-3|TRBJ2-3|TRBD1
CASTWDRSTDTQYF
TGTGCCAGCACCTGGGACAGAAGCACAGATACGCAGTATTTT
>.|TRBV28|TRBJ2-3|.
CASYPQGRDTQYF
TGTGCCAGCTATCCGCAGGGCAGAGATACGCAGTATTTT
>.|TRBV27|TRBJ2-3|TRBD2
CASNSGITDTQYF
TGTGCCAGCAATAGCGGGATCACAGATACGCAGTATTTT
>few|TRBV9|TRBJ2-1|.
CASSPTVAHNEQFF
TGTGCCAGCAGCCCTACAGTGGCCCACAATGAGCAGTTCTTC
>.|TRBV24-1|TRBJ1-5|.
CATSDLGQPQHF
TGTGCCACCAGTGATTTAGGTCAGCCCCAGCATTTT
>.|TRBV2|TRBJ2-1|TRBD2
CASRLSSGGSYNEQFF
TGTGCCAGCAGGCTTTCTAGCGGAGGCTCCTACAATGAGCAGTTCTTC
>.|TRBV12-3/TRBV12-4|TRBJ2-7|.
CASSLSGAPSYEQYF
TGTGCCAGCAGTTTAAGTGGGGCGCCTAGCTACGAGCAGTACTTC
>few|TRBV29-1|TRBJ2-1|.
CSVRRKSYNEQFF
TGCAGCGTTCGCCGGAAATCCTACAATGAGCAGTTCTTC